The 7 T cell receptor beta chains given below trace back to one sample, sequenced in a study of control samples from healthy donors and cancer patients. TCRdb's table, derived via immunoSEQ multiplex PCR, lists solely in-frame clones and lacks some. The sample includes 120,000 or so clones, 85% to 95% of them seen just once. Input material: PBMCs. The receptor source for this set is a man older than 75 with head and neck cancer.

The chain couples TRBV19 to TRBJ1-5; D is perhaps TRBD1 (5 bases). CDR3 length: 14 amino acids. V lost 8 bases and J lost 7, with 18 bases in between. Germline CDR1 LNHDA, CDR2 SQIVND (reference sequence). The CDR3 region has the DNA TGTGCCAGTCAGGGTTCAGGAGTAGGGCAGCCCCAGCATTTT. This sequence encodes CASQGSGVGQPQHF. The full variable domain, completed using reference TRBV19 and TRBJ1-5, is DGGITQSPKYLFRKEGQNVTLSCEQNLNHDAMYWYRQDPGQGLRLIYYSQIVNDFQKGDIAEGYSVSREKKESFPLTVTSAQKNPTAFYLCASQGSGVGQPQHFGDGTRLSIL.

This sequence joins TRBV9 and TRBJ2-2; TRBD2 might be the D (5 bases). Germline lookup yields CDR1 SGDLS and CDR2 YYNGEE. This CDR3 comprises 13 residues. The ends were cut back, 4 bases at V and 8 bases at J, with 12 bases in the middle. The DNA for the CDR3 is TGTGCCAGCAGCCCCTTCTCGGGGGGGGAGCTGTTTTTT. Encoded protein: CASSPFSGGELFF.

The CDR3 region has the DNA TGTGCCAGCAAGGCTGCGGGTCGGGAAAACACTGAAGCTTTCTTT. Protein sequence: CASKAAGRENTEAFF. The chain joins TRBV6-5 to TRBJ1-1; D not resolved. The CDR3 loop spans 15 amino acids. V was shortened by 7 bases and J by 2 bases, with 17 bases between the two germline ends. In germline, CDR1 is MNHEY, CDR2 SVGAGI.

The chain carries TRBV20-1 and TRBJ2-7, with D possibly called TRBD1 or TRBD2 (5 bases each). In germline, CDR1 is DFQATT, CDR2 SNEGSKA (reference sequence). CDR3 length: 15 residues. The V end was cut by 3 bases, the J end by 6 bases, with 21 bases between. CDR3 loop: CSASPPHQLGGEQYF. CDR3 DNA sequence: TGCAGTGCTAGTCCGCCCCACCAACTTGGGGGCGAGCAGTACTTC.

The chain recombines TRBV12-3 or TRBV12-4 with TRBJ1-5; D not resolved. The V gene lost 2 bases and the J gene lost 7 bases, with 9 bases spanning the gap. The CDR3 is 13 residues long. CDR3 in amino acids: CASSLSGWQPQHF. CDR3 coding DNA: TGTGCCAGCAGTTTATCGGGCTGGCAGCCCCAGCATTTT.

The rearrangement uses TRBV6-2 or TRBV6-3 and TRBJ1-5, with D perhaps matching TRBD1 (6 bases). Trimming shortened V by 4 bases and J by 5 bases, and 9 bases separated the two germline ends. Per the germline V gene, CDR1 is MNHEY and CDR2 is SVGEGT. The CDR3 has 13 residues. Here the CDR3 reads CASSWKGDQPQHF. In DNA, the CDR3 is TGTGCCAGCAGTTGGAAGGGGGATCAGCCCCAGCATTTT.

DNA for the CDR3: TGTGCCAGCAGCTTGGCGGGCGGAAACACTGAAGCTTTCTTT. It is translated as CASSLAGGNTEAFF. V is TRBV5-4 and J is TRBJ1-1, with no clear D. V shed 0 bases and J shed 2 bases, with 8 bases lying between them. The CDR3 totals 14 residues. Germline CDR1 is SGHNT and CDR2 is YYREEE (reference sequence).